A selection of T cell receptor beta chains follows, all from one sample in a study of OX40 agonist ivuxolimab in advanced cancers. The assay was immunoSEQ multiplex PCR, and TCRdb's table has in-frame clones only and misses some. This sample yields under 100,000 clones, of which about 88% are seen a single time; 0.3% to 0.4% belongs to the top ten. Sequences were derived from CD4+ or CD8+ T cells sorted from blood, sampled in a trial of the OX40 agonist ivuxolimab. These receptor sequences come from an adult with an advanced solid tumor such as melanoma, head and neck, liver or kidney cancer. Each CDR3 is given with its conserved first and last residue. D genes are given only for firm matches. Size tells how often a clone was seen (once, few, many) or the class of an expanded clone, and some rows leave it out.

clone_size d_call j_call v_call cdr3_aa cdr3_nt
. . TRBJ2-1 TRBV28 CASSLPLGAGDEQFF TGTGCCAGCAGTCTACCCCTCGGAGCGGGCGATGAGCAGTTCTTC
few . TRBJ1-5 TRBV7-2 CASSLEEGENQPQHF TGTGCCAGCAGCTTAGAAGAGGGTGAAAATCAGCCCCAGCATTTT
. . TRBJ2-3 TRBV28 CASRVGLDTQYF TGTGCCAGCAGGGTAGGGTTAGATACGCAGTATTTT
few . TRBJ2-1 TRBV7-3 CASSLGLASNEQFF TGTGCCAGCAGCTTGGGTCTAGCTTCCAATGAGCAGTTCTTC
. . TRBJ2-3 TRBV4-3 CASSQGPVAGSSSTDTQYF TGCGCCAGCAGCCAAGGGCCGGTTGCGGGATCTTCTAGCACAGATACGCAGTATTTT
. . TRBJ2-1 TRBV7-6 CASSLDYNEQFF TGTGCCAGCAGCTTAGATTACAATGAGCAGTTCTTC
. . TRBJ2-7 TRBV7-2 CASSLDVVMGRVPKEQYF TGTGCCAGCAGCTTAGATGTAGTAATGGGCAGGGTGCCTAAAGAGCAGTACTTC
. . TRBJ2-2 TRBV15 CATSRDLGDTGELFF TGTGCCACCAGCAGAGATTTGGGGGACACCGGGGAGCTGTTTTTT
. . TRBJ1-1 TRBV30 CAWSSAGAFAEAFF TGTGCCTGGAGTTCGGCAGGGGCCTTCGCTGAAGCTTTCTTT
. . TRBJ1-3 TRBV19 CATWRGLSGNTIYF TGTGCCACCTGGAGGGGTCTCTCTGGAAACACCATATATTTT
. . TRBJ1-2 TRBV30 CAWSERTVYGYTF TGTGCCTGGAGTGAGAGGACAGTCTATGGCTACACCTTC
. TRBD1 TRBJ2-3 TRBV7-9 CASSLLRQGVDTQYF TGTGCCAGCAGCTTATTACGACAGGGGGTAGATACGCAGTATTTT
. TRBD1 TRBJ2-2 TRBV6-5 CASSRDRDDTGELFF TGTGCCAGCAGCAGGGACAGGGACGACACCGGGGAGCTGTTTTTT
. . TRBJ2-6 TRBV7-9 CASTQAGANVLTF TGTGCCAGCACCCAGGCTGGGGCCAACGTCCTGACTTTC
. . TRBJ1-1 TRBV5-4 CASSLEKNTEAFF TGTGCCAGCAGCTTGGAAAAAAACACTGAAGCTTTCTTT
. . TRBJ1-5 TRBV9 CASSVSGASNQPQHF TGTGCCAGCAGCGTGTCAGGGGCAAGCAATCAGCCCCAGCATTTT
few TRBD2 TRBJ2-7 TRBV28 CASSYMSGTHEQYF TGTGCCAGCAGTTATATGAGCGGGACCCACGAGCAGTACTTC
. . TRBJ1-1 TRBV30 CAWEGGNTEAFF TGTGCCTGGGAAGGAGGGAACACTGAAGCTTTCTTT
. . TRBJ1-1 TRBV7-2 CASSLGRAEKAFF TGTGCCAGCAGCTTAGGTCGGGCCGAGAAAGCTTTCTTT
. . TRBJ1-3 TRBV12-1 CASSRDGQRSSGNTIYF TGTGCCAGCAGCCGTGATGGGCAGCGGTCCTCTGGAAACACCATATATTTT
once . TRBJ1-2 TRBV19 CASSIQEGPGNNYGYTF TGTGCCAGTAGTATTCAGGAAGGACCGGGGAATAACTATGGCTACACCTTC
. . TRBJ1-5 TRBV30 CAWSSGRAGPQHF TGTGCCTGGAGTTCGGGACGGGCAGGACCCCAGCATTTT
. TRBD2 TRBJ2-3 TRBV10-3 CAIRGLAPDTQYF TGTGCCATCAGGGGACTAGCCCCAGATACGCAGTATTTT
. . TRBJ2-7 TRBV14 CASSQGLLVASSYEQYF TGTGCCAGCAGCCAAGGTCTGCTGGTGGCTTCCTCCTACGAGCAGTACTTC
. . TRBJ2-7 TRBV28 CASRASPYEQYF TGTGCCAGCAGAGCGTCCCCCTACGAGCAGTACTTC
. . TRBJ2-3 TRBV5-8 CASSSPGVTSTDTQYF TGTGCCAGCAGCTCCCCAGGGGTCACTAGCACAGATACGCAGTATTTT
. TRBD2 TRBJ2-3 TRBV27 CATSSIAGGTNTDTQYF TGTGCGACCAGCAGTATAGCGGGAGGAACTAACACAGATACGCAGTATTTT
. TRBD2 TRBJ2-2 TRBV7-2 CASRRPAGKGGELFF TGTGCCAGCAGGCGGCCAGCGGGGAAGGGCGGGGAGCTGTTTTTT
once . TRBJ2-1 TRBV5-1 CASSLEGLSGVNEQFF TGCGCCAGCAGTCTTGAAGGGCTCTCGGGAGTAAATGAGCAGTTCTTC
once . TRBJ2-7 TRBV6-5 CASRRDYEQYF TGTGCCAGCAGACGGGACTACGAGCAGTACTTC
. . TRBJ2-1 TRBV5-1 CASSLGPLSGQFF TGCGCCAGCAGCTTGGGCCCCCTATCGGGGCAGTTCTTC
. . TRBJ2-2 TRBV4-3 CASRSGRANTGELFF TGCGCCAGCCGTAGTGGCAGGGCGAACACCGGGGAGCTGTTTTTT
. TRBD1 TRBJ2-2 TRBV7-9 CASSRRTGNTGELFF TGTGCCAGCAGCCGAAGGACAGGGAACACCGGGGAGCTGTTTTTT
. . TRBJ2-2 TRBV7-3 CASSPTGTNTGELFF TGTGCCAGCAGCCCCACAGGGACGAACACCGGGGAGCTGTTTTTT
. . TRBJ2-3 TRBV28 CASSDPGRSADTQYF TGTGCCAGCAGCGATCCGGGGCGATCGGCAGATACGCAGTATTTT
. . TRBJ1-2 TRBV30 CAWSVEANYGYTF TGTGCCTGGAGTGTAGAAGCTAACTATGGCTACACCTTC
. . TRBJ1-5 TRBV7-2 CASSSLTGSNQPQHF TGTGCCAGCAGCTCCCTTACAGGTAGCAATCAGCCCCAGCATTTT
. . TRBJ2-1 TRBV19 CASSHREGEQFF TGTGCCAGTAGTCACAGGGAGGGGGAGCAGTTCTTC
. . TRBJ1-2 TRBV6-4 CASSDGGGTNYGYTF TGTGCCAGCAGTGACGGCGGAGGGACAAACTATGGCTACACCTTC
. . TRBJ2-7 TRBV5-5 CASSLSRSSYEQYF TGTGCCAGCAGCTTGTCCCGAAGCTCCTACGAGCAGTACTTC
. . TRBJ2-7 TRBV28 CASSVTGAQYF TGTGCCAGCAGCGTTACGGGGGCTCAGTACTTC
. . TRBJ2-1 TRBV29-1 CSIAGPYSYNEQFF TGCAGCATTGCTGGACCCTACTCCTACAATGAGCAGTTCTTC
. . TRBJ2-7 TRBV6-5 CASSYGQSFSYEQYF TGTGCCAGCAGTTACGGACAGTCTTTCTCCTACGAGCAGTACTTC
. . TRBJ2-7 TRBV28 CASSPPGAENDEQYF TGTGCCAGCAGTCCCCCCGGGGCCGAGAATGACGAGCAGTACTTC
. . TRBJ1-2 TRBV28 CASRDILHYGYTF TGTGCCAGCAGGGACATTCTACACTATGGCTACACCTTC
. . TRBJ2-1 TRBV30 CAWNSFWGGNNEQFF TGTGCCTGGAATAGTTTCTGGGGTGGAAACAATGAGCAGTTCTTC
. . TRBJ1-1 TRBV2 CASTPVQGEVFF TGTGCCAGCACCCCGGTTCAGGGTGAGGTTTTCTTT
once TRBD1 TRBJ1-1 TRBV2 CASRTGANTEAFF TGTGCCAGTAGAACAGGGGCGAACACTGAAGCTTTCTTT
. . TRBJ1-1 TRBV5-6 CASSLEQGIRNTEAFF TGTGCCAGCAGCTTGGAGCAGGGAATTCGGAACACTGAAGCTTTCTTT
. . TRBJ2-1 TRBV7-9 CASSLVGDHNEQFF TGTGCCAGCAGCCTCGTGGGGGACCACAATGAGCAGTTCTTC
. . TRBJ2-7 TRBV7-2 CASSLRGRGLENSLYEQYF TGTGCCAGCAGCTTAAGGGGCAGGGGTTTGGAGAACTCCCTCTACGAGCAGTACTTC
. . TRBJ2-1 TRBV6-6 CASSYQAGSYNEQFF TGTGCCAGCAGTTACCAGGCGGGCTCCTACAATGAGCAGTTCTTC
. . TRBJ1-4 TRBV19 CASSFRTEAFNEKLFF TGTGCCAGTAGTTTCCGGACCGAAGCGTTTAATGAAAAACTGTTTTTT
. TRBD2 TRBJ2-7 TRBV9 CASSVGLAGSYEQYF TGTGCCAGCAGCGTGGGGCTAGCGGGTTCCTACGAGCAGTACTTC
. TRBD1 TRBJ2-2 TRBV7-3 CASSLPGQGSTGELFF TGTGCCAGCAGCCTACCGGGACAGGGTAGTACCGGGGAGCTGTTTTTT
. . TRBJ1-4 TRBV19 CASSHSGTENEKLFF TGTGCCAGTAGCCATTCCGGGACGGAGAATGAAAAACTGTTTTTT
. . TRBJ2-7 TRBV9 CASSVRQASYEQYF TGTGCCAGCAGCGTTAGACAGGCTTCCTACGAGCAGTACTTC
medium-sized . TRBJ1-3 TRBV7-9 CASSPRNSGNTIYF TGTGCCAGCAGCCCCCGTAACTCTGGAAACACCATATATTTT